This T cell receptor beta chain appears in the sequencing data of a study of blood T cells in healthy people across ages. Study information: Template switching picked up about one barcoded beta molecule for each two T cells. Study-wide results and limits: Per million T cells, TCR beta diversity dropped about linearly as age rose.

The germline V gene encodes CDR1 DFQATT and CDR2 SNEGSKA (reference sequence). Trimming took 1 base from V and 2 from J, leaving 15 bases between them. There are 16 residues in the CDR3. A second PCR, run for about 6 to 11 cycles, used a sample-barcoded 5' primer plus a J-beta primer mix. TCRdb reprocessed the 5' RACE reads with MiXCR, giving one entry per CDR3 protein. Among roughly 2 million distinct CDR3 sequences listed, 49% were seen once. Points on this clonotype: Its matching antigen is unknown.

The sequence was obtained from a woman aged 40 to 55 in good health. Sequencing was carried out using blood. V usage is TRBV20-1 and J usage is TRBJ1-5, with D tentatively TRBD1 (6 bases). The CDR3 reads CSARGEGTFGNQPQHF. For the CDR3, the DNA is TGCAGTGCTAGAGGAGAAGGGACATTTGGCAATCAGCCCCAGCATTTT.